This T cell receptor (beta chain) was found in a study of cytomegalovirus exposure and HLA in healthy donors. Study outcomes and limitations: According to a later analysis, most TCR beta chains associated with CMV appeared HLA-restricted.

Donors showed nominal health when sampled, although they likely had unrecorded immune exposures. Remarks on this clone: Its antigen is still unknown.

In the PCR, 60 Vbeta and 13 Jbeta primers were used. Per the study methods: Later work found approximately 87 million unique TCR beta chains, with around 10 million shared. The protocol was immunoSEQ multiplex PCR, while the TCRdb copy is restricted to in-frame clones and leaves out a portion. D and trimming were read from the DNA, whereas the V and J calls and clone size are those reported in that table. The table shows approximately 180,000 clones, with 70% to 75% occurring only once. The sequenced material came from PBMCs. This clonotype was sampled from a male donor in good health and CMV-seronegative.

The CDR3 DNA is TGTGCCACCAGCAGTTACAGGGGGGGAAACTATGGCTACACCTTC. Its protein is CATSSYRGGNYGYTF. This sequence joins TRBV15 and TRBJ1-2; TRBD1 matches 8 bases. This CDR3 comprises 15 residues. Trimming at V came to 3 bases and at J to 2 bases, leaving 5 bases not matched to a gene. CDR1 is LNHNV, CDR2 YYDKDF, per germline (reference sequence).